The source of this TCR beta chain is a study of cytomegalovirus exposure and HLA in healthy donors. Study-wide findings and caveats: Reports showed the classifier diagnosing cytomegalovirus status with high specificity and sensitivity. The study put some 150 TCR beta chains on its list as cytomegalovirus-associated.

The donors were members of the validation cohort, which comprised 120 subjects and was separate from the first cohort of 670 or so subjects. CDR3 length: 14 amino acids. After removal of 0 bases from V and 3 bases from J, the junction contained 3 bases not matched to a gene. Looked up from germline, CDR1 is SGDLS and CDR2 is YYNGEE. Produced via immunoSEQ multiplex PCR; TCRdb's table is partial and in-frame only. The repertoire holds about 130,000 clones, with about nine tenths as singletons. As concerns this clone: Its antigen is currently unknown.

Sequenced: PBMCs. The chain combines TRBV9 with TRBJ2-7, with 7 bases aligning to TRBD1. This sequence was found in a woman aged 18-29 years in good health and CMV-seronegative. The CDR3 nucleotides read TGTGCCAGCAGCGTAGGCCAGGGGGTCTACGAGCAGTACTTC. It is translated as CASSVGQGVYEQYF.